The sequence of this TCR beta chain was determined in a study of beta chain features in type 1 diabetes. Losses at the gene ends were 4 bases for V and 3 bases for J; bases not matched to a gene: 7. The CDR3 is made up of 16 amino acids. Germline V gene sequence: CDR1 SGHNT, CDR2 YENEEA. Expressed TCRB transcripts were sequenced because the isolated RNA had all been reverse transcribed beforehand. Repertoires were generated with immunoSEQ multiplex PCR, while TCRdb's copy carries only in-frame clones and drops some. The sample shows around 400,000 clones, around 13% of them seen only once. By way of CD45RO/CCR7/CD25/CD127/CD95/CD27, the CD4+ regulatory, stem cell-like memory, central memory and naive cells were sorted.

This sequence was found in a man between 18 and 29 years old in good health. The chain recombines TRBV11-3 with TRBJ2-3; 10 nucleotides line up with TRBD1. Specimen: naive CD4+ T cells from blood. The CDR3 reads CASSSRQGAITDTQYF. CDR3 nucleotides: TGTGCCAGCAGCTCGCGACAGGGGGCGATAACAGATACGCAGTATTTT. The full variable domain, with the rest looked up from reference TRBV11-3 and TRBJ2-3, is EAGVVQSPRYKIIEKKQPVAFWCNPISGHNTLYWYLQNLGQGPELLIRYENEEAVDDSQLPKDRFSAERLKGVDSTLKIQPAELGDSAVYLCASSSRQGAITDTQYFGPGTRLTVL.